This T cell receptor (beta chain) was observed in a study of blood T cell repertoires in COVID-19. Study-level information: Specimens from acute and convalescent COVID-19 originated in the United States, Italy and Spain.

The table lists this clone with a few counts. Germline V lookup: CDR1 SGHVS, CDR2 FQNEAQ. Trimming took 5 bases from V and 0 from J, leaving 14 bases between them. CDR3 length: 16 residues. The data were produced by immunoSEQ multiplex PCR, yet TCRdb's version contains in-frame clones alone and is incomplete. The table records approximately 60,000 clones, 90% to 95% of them present only once. This receptor was obtained from a man between 65 and 85 years old with active COVID-19. Specimen: peripheral blood. The chain couples TRBV7-8 to TRBJ2-1; tentatively, D is TRBD1 (6 bases). CDR3 DNA sequence: TGTGCCAGCAGCCACAGGGTAGGGAGCTCCTACAATGAGCAGTTCTTC. Translation gives CASSHRVGSSYNEQFF.